The 24 T cell receptor beta chains given below trace back to one sample, sequenced in a study of metastatic and nonmetastatic thyroid tumors. From the PCR reads, TCRdb re-called clones with MiXCR. The sample holds about 24,000 clones, approximately 24% seen once. Patients had received no treatment of any kind before thyroid surgery. Sequenced material: blood. Every receptor here comes from a female donor with papillary thyroid cancer or a benign thyroid nodule (not recorded which). Some clones in this sample may be carry-over from other donors' samples.

This clone is labeled medium-sized. V usage is TRBV20-1 and J usage is TRBJ2-7; TRBD1 aligns across 8 bases. The CDR3 is 14 residues long. Germline loops: CDR1 DFQATT, CDR2 SNEGSKA (reference sequence). J lost 3 bases, V lost 6 bases, and 10 bases had no gene match. The CDR3: CSAPAPGGNYEQYF. DNA of the CDR3: TGCAGTGCCCCAGCCCCAGGGGGCAACTACGAGCAGTACTTC.

This clone has only a few counts. The junction differs from germline at one of its ends, possibly a read error. The CDR3 region is CACSAPRGENNEQFF. The CDR3 nucleotides are TGTGCCTGCAGTGCCCCTCGGGGGGAAAACAATGAGCAGTTCTTC. The chain is built from TRBV6-4 and TRBJ2-1; 7 bases match TRBD2. The length of the CDR3 is 15 residues. CDR1 and CDR2 (germline): MRHNA, SNTAGT.

This clone was counted ten times or more. The rearrangement links TRBV11-2 to TRBJ2-2; D may be TRBD1 or TRBD2 (6 bases each). Germline assignment: CDR1 SGHAT and CDR2 FQNNGV. The CDR3 sequence is 17 residues long. V shed 6 bases and J shed 1 base, with 18 bases lying between them. This chain's CDR3 is CASSPFPGGENTGELFF. The CDR3 DNA reads as TGTGCCAGCAGTCCTTTCCCCGGGGGCGAGAACACCGGGGAGCTGTTTTTT.

In this sample, this clone turned up many times. V gene TRBV7-2 combines with J gene TRBJ1-5; weak D call: TRBD1 (5 bases). The CDR3 consists of 15 residues. V lost 2 bases, J lost 5 bases, and 13 bases lay in between. The germline V gene encodes CDR1 SGHTA and CDR2 FQGNSA. The CDR3 DNA is TGTGCCAGCAGCTTAAGTCAGGGCCTCGATCAGCCCCAGCATTTT. Translated: CASSLSQGLDQPQHF.

In this sample, this clone turned up many times. This rearrangement joins TRBV30 to TRBJ1-1, with 9 bases aligning to TRBD1. Germline lookup yields CDR1 GTSNPN and CDR2 SVGIG (reference sequence). The CDR3 consists of 15 residues. V trimming: 4 bases; J trimming: 1 base; junction bases outside the gene matches: 7. CDR3 sequence: CAWNRWGQGNTEAFF. CDR3 nucleotides: TGTGCCTGGAATCGGTGGGGACAGGGGAACACTGAAGCTTTCTTT.

In its sample, this clone was seen many times. V and J are TRBV20-1 and TRBJ2-1; 8 nucleotides match TRBD2. The CDR3 sequence is 13 residues long. Losses at the gene ends were 3 bases for V and 6 bases for J; bases not matched to a gene: 4. Germline V gene lookup returns CDR1 DFQATT and CDR2 SNEGSKA (reference sequence). The CDR3, as DNA: TGCAGTGCTAGTAGCGGGATTATCAATGAGCAGTTCTTC. It is translated as CSASSGIINEQFF.

The rearrangement links TRBV6-2 or TRBV6-3 to TRBJ1-6; 8 nucleotides agree with TRBD1. Unmatched junction bases numbered 9, after V lost 8 bases and J lost 9 bases. The germline V gene encodes CDR1 MNHEY and CDR2 SVGEGT. The CDR3 consists of 14 residues. DNA for the CDR3: TGTGCCAGCGGACCCGGGACAGGAGTTTCACCCCTCCACTTT. Translation: CASGPGTGVSPLHF.

In its sample, this clone was seen many times. This chain joins TRBV5-5 and TRBJ2-3; TRBD2 might be the D (5 bases). Germline loops: CDR1 SGHKS, CDR2 YYEKEE (reference sequence). The V end was cut by 3 bases, the J end by 2 bases, with 16 bases between. CDR3 length: 16 residues. CDR3 region: CASSYSAGLFTDTQYF. In nucleotides, the CDR3 is TGTGCCAGCAGCTACTCCGCAGGACTTTTCACAGATACGCAGTATTTT.

The chain recombines TRBV7-2 with TRBJ2-5, with D possibly matching TRBD1 (6 bases). CDR3 length equals 13 residues. The germline gives CDR1 SGHTA, CDR2 FQGNSA. The V end lost 5 bases, the J end lost 8 bases, and 15 bases lay between the germline ends. The CDR3 reads CASSPTGQYTQYF. In DNA form, the CDR3 reads TGTGCCAGCAGCCCGACAGGTCAATATACCCAGTACTTC.

This chain joins TRBV2 and TRBJ2-1, with 9 bases that match TRBD2. The CDR3 totals 13 residues. The germline V gene has CDR1 SNHLY and CDR2 FYNNEI. V dropped 4 bases and J dropped 15; count of bases not matched to a gene: 10. The chain's CDR3 is CASSVPSGAAVFF. DNA for the CDR3: TGTGCCAGCAGTGTTCCTAGCGGGGCGGCTGTGTTCTTC. Based on the CDR3 plus reference TRBV2 and TRBJ2-1, the full variable domain is EPEVTQTPSHQVTQMGQEVILRCVPISNHLYFYWYRQILGQKVEFLVSFYNNEISEKSEIFDDQFSVERPDGSNFTLKIRSTKLEDSAMYFCASSVPSGAAVFFGPGTRLTVL.

This clone is classed as medium-sized. The chain joins TRBV10-3 to TRBJ2-7, with D perhaps matching TRBD1 or TRBD2 (5 bases each). The CDR3 has 14 amino acids. Germline assignment: CDR1 ENHRY and CDR2 SYGVKD. Trimming cost V 0 bases and J 4 bases, with 10 bases left between them. As DNA, the CDR3 is TGTGCCATCAGTGAGTCAAGGGACCGGTACGAGCAGTACTTC. Encoded protein: CAISESRDRYEQYF.

The chain couples TRBV12-3 or TRBV12-4 to TRBJ2-7; TRBD2 aligns across 12 bases. The CDR3 has 18 amino acids. Unmatched junction bases numbered 10, after V lost 1 base and J lost 3 bases. The CDR3 DNA reads TGTGCCAGCAGTTTAGGACTAGCGGGAGCCGGCCGGGACTACGAGCAGTACTTC. Its translation: CASSLGLAGAGRDYEQYF.

This clone was seen just once. A read error may account for a junction end that differs from germline. The chain uses TRBV20-1 and TRBJ2-1; tentative D call: TRBD2 (7 bases). The CDR3 is 15 residues long. Germline CDR1 reads DFQATT; CDR2 reads SNEGSKA (reference sequence). CDR3 in DNA: TGCAGCGCGGCCACCGGCCGGGGGGCAGACAATGAGCAGTCCTTC. Translating it yields CSAATGRGADNEQSF.

This clone is judged medium-sized. The chain recombines TRBV25-1 with TRBJ2-7, with 8 bases that match TRBD1. CDR3 length equals 16 residues. Per germline, CDR1 MGHDK and CDR2 SYGVNS. Unmatched junction bases numbered 8, after V lost 4 bases and J lost 0 bases. The CDR3 here is CASSVLDRASSYEQYF. CDR3 in DNA: TGTGCCAGCAGTGTTCTGGACAGGGCGAGCTCCTACGAGCAGTACTTC.

This clone was detected ten times or more. CDR3 in DNA: TGTGCCAGCAGCTTACAGGGGATTGGCAATCAGCCCCAGCATTTT. The encoded protein is CASSLQGIGNQPQHF. The chain is built from TRBV7-2 and TRBJ1-5; a weak D match, TRBD1 (6 bases). The CDR3 loop spans 15 amino acids. Germline V gene lookup returns CDR1 SGHTA and CDR2 FQGNSA. The V end was cut by 2 bases, the J end by 2 bases, with 10 bases between.

This clone was observed at least ten times. The chain uses TRBV24-1 and TRBJ2-5; D unclear. The germline V and J ends were trimmed by 0 bases and 0 bases, with 7 bases remaining between them. The CDR3 sequence is 15 residues long. Germline V gene sequence: CDR1 KGHDR, CDR2 SFDVKD. The CDR3 DNA reads as TGTGCCACCAGTGATTTGCAGGTGGACCAAGAGACCCAGTACTTC. Amino acids: CATSDLQVDQETQYF.

Points on this clone: At one end, the junction sequence differs from germline, possibly due to a read error. The chain employs TRBV12-5 and TRBJ2-1; 7 bases are shared with TRBD2. CDR1 is LGHNT and CDR2 is FRNRAP in the germline V gene. CDR3 length equals 16 residues. The CDR3 sequence is CASGLVVDGGLDEQFF. CDR3 nucleotides: TGCGCTAGTGGTTTGGTGGTGGACGGGGGGTTGGATGAGCAGTTCTTC.

This clone has a count of ten or more. The CDR3 sequence: CASSDGTSGANEQFF. Here the CDR3 DNA reads TGTGCCAGCAGTGACGGGACTAGCGGGGCGAATGAGCAGTTCTTC. This chain joins TRBV2 and TRBJ2-1; TRBD2 matches 13 bases. Trimming at V came to 3 bases and at J to 7 bases, leaving 3 bases not matched to a gene. CDR1 and CDR2 (germline): SNHLY, FYNNEI. This CDR3 is 15 amino acids long. Full variable domain (rest looked up from reference TRBV2 and TRBJ2-1): EPEVTQTPSHQVTQMGQEVILRCVPISNHLYFYWYRQILGQKVEFLVSFYNNEISEKSEIFDDQFSVERPDGSNFTLKIRSTKLEDSAMYFCASSDGTSGANEQFFGPGTRLTVL.

This clone was detected many times. V gene TRBV27 combines with J gene TRBJ1-1, with D possibly matching TRBD1 (5 bases). Trimming left V 1 base short and J 4 bases short, with 10 bases between. CDR1 and CDR2 (germline): MNHEY, SMNVEV (reference sequence). CDR3 size: 14 residues. DNA for the CDR3: TGTGCCAGCAGTTTATTCGTCGGGGGCACTGAAGCTTTCTTT. Translation gives CASSLFVGGTEAFF.

This clone was seen repeatedly, ten times or more. V and J are TRBV20-1 and TRBJ2-7; 7 bases fit TRBD2. The CDR3 has 14 residues. V trimming: 6 bases; J trimming: 3 bases; junction bases outside the gene matches: 11. Germline V gene sequence: CDR1 DFQATT, CDR2 SNEGSKA (reference sequence). CDR3 protein: CSAPVTSDNYEQYF. Written as DNA, the CDR3 is TGCAGTGCCCCGGTCACTAGCGACAACTACGAGCAGTACTTC.

The chain links TRBV11-1 to TRBJ2-6; D perhaps matches TRBD1 (5 bases). V lost 2 bases, J lost 2 bases, and 10 bases lay in between. The CDR3 loop spans 16 amino acids. Germline CDR1 and CDR2: SGHAT and FQDESV (reference sequence). CDR3 protein: CASSLLAGTGANVLTF. CDR3 nucleotide sequence: TGTGCCAGCAGCTTATTGGCAGGGACTGGGGCCAACGTCCTGACTTTC.

The DNA of the CDR3 is TGCAGTGCTCGCCCCGGGACTGCCGCCGCTGGCAATCAGCCCCAGCATTTT. Encoded protein: CSARPGTAAAGNQPQHF. The chain combines TRBV20-1 with TRBJ1-5, with a tentative D call TRBD1 (5 bases). The CDR3 is 17 amino acids. CDR1 DFQATT and CDR2 SNEGSKA come from the germline V gene (reference sequence). Trimming pared 5 bases from V and 2 bases from J, leaving 22 bases between.

This clone was recorded at least ten times. This chain joins TRBV5-5 and TRBJ2-5; D is unresolved. Trimming removed 2 bases from V and 5 bases from J, with 10 bases in between. Germline CDR1 is SGHKS and CDR2 is YYEKEE (reference sequence). The CDR3 length is 13 residues. CDR3 bases: TGTGCCAGCAGCTTCGGTAGGGTTGAGACCCAGTACTTC. Its protein is CASSFGRVETQYF.

The V gene is TRBV5-1, the J gene TRBJ2-1, with 7 bases identical to TRBD1. The CDR3 consists of 15 residues. Per germline, CDR1 SGHRS and CDR2 YFSETQ. V trimming: 0 bases; J trimming: 6 bases; junction bases outside the gene matches: 6. CDR3 protein: CASSLDSTGVNEQFF. The CDR3 nucleotides are TGCGCCAGCAGCTTGGACTCAACAGGGGTCAATGAGCAGTTCTTC.